These 22 T cell receptor beta chains were sequenced from one sample in a study of shared clonotypes between healthy human individuals. Clones were read by immunoSEQ multiplex PCR, and TCRdb kept only the in-frame ones, dropping some. The table lists approximately 1,500,000 clones, approximately 96% of them singletons. The sequencing input was naive CD4+ T cells sorted from blood. Indicated subset: CD45RA+ positively selected. The receptor source for this set is a man in his thirties or forties in good health.

V and J are TRBV7-2 and TRBJ2-2; TRBD2 agrees at 8 bases. The V gene's germline CDR1 is SGHTA and CDR2 FQGNSA. V lost 5 bases to trimming and J lost 5 bases; unmatched junction nucleotides: 4. The CDR3 is 14 residues long. The CDR3 reads CASSTGLGTGELFF. DNA for the CDR3: TGTGCCAGCAGCACGGGACTAGGGACCGGGGAGCTGTTTTTT.

This chain connects TRBV5-1 to TRBJ2-1, with D perhaps assigned TRBD1 or TRBD2 (10 bases each). With 7 bases removed from V and 8 bases from J, the gap between germline ends came to 37 bases. There are 20 residues in the CDR3. CDR1 and CDR2 (germline): SGHRS, YFSETQ. CDR3 DNA: TGCGCCAGCCGGGACAGGGGTGTAATGTTTCAGCGGGAGGGCCGCGATGAGCAGTTCTTC. This codes for CASRDRGVMFQREGRDEQFF.

The chain is built from TRBV11-3 and TRBJ2-1; 8 bases agree with TRBD1. Trimming took 5 bases from V and 7 from J; bases not matched to a gene: 13. CDR1 is SGHNT, CDR2 YENEEA, per germline. CDR3 length: 16 amino acids. The CDR3 loop reads CASSTSGTGLGNEQFF. Here the CDR3 DNA reads TGTGCCAGCAGCACCTCCGGGACAGGTCTGGGGAATGAGCAGTTCTTC.

V and J are TRBV5-1 and TRBJ1-1, with D uncertain. In germline, CDR1 is SGHRS, CDR2 YFSETQ. V was pared by 0 bases and J by 3 bases, with 9 bases between. The CDR3 has 14 residues. As DNA, the CDR3 is TGCGCCAGCAGCTTGGCGCACTTAGACACTGAAGCTTTCTTT. Translating gives CASSLAHLDTEAFF.

The V and J genes are TRBV18 and TRBJ1-2; D unclear. The germline CDR1 and CDR2 sequences are KGHSH and LQKENI. CDR3 length equals 12 residues. Trimming took 5 bases from V and 4 from J, leaving 8 bases between them. The DNA of the CDR3 is TGTGCCAGCTCAGAGGACCTCTATGGCTACACCTTC. Translated: CASSEDLYGYTF.

The chain is built from TRBV15 and TRBJ2-5, with D unclear. V gave up 2 bases and J gave up 1 base, with 5 bases separating them. Germline V gene data show CDR1 as LNHNV and CDR2 as YYDKDF (reference sequence). The CDR3 contains 13 residues. This CDR3 reads CATSRRIQETQYF. CDR3 sequence (DNA): TGTGCCACCAGCAGAAGAATCCAAGAGACCCAGTACTTC.

The chain joins TRBV27 to TRBJ1-5; maybe TRBD1 (5 bases). Germline CDR1 and CDR2: MNHEY and SMNVEV (reference sequence). The CDR3 runs 16 residues. Trimming cost V 6 bases and J 4 bases, with 19 bases left between them. The CDR3 sequence is CASRGMGGVGNQPQHF. The CDR3 coding sequence is TGTGCCAGCAGGGGAATGGGGGGAGTCGGAAATCAGCCCCAGCATTTT.

This clone was found once. This chain links TRBV5-1 with TRBJ1-3; unclear D gene. This CDR3 region has 15 residues. CDR1 is SGHRS and CDR2 is YFSETQ in the germline V gene. V lost 4 bases and J lost 3, with 14 bases in between. CDR3 amino acids: CASSPDPARGNTIYF. As DNA, the CDR3 is TGCGCCAGCAGCCCCGACCCTGCGCGTGGAAACACCATATATTTT.

This rearrangement joins TRBV28 to TRBJ1-1; 8 bases map to TRBD1. From germline, CDR1 is MDHEN and CDR2 SYDVKM. J lost 6 bases, V lost 5 bases, and 11 bases had no gene match. The CDR3 contains 15 residues. For the CDR3, the DNA is TGTGCCAGCAGTGGCAGGACAGGGAGGTCTCCTGAAGCTTTCTTT. Translation: CASSGRTGRSPEAFF.

This chain joins TRBV5-6 and TRBJ1-2; the D is unclear. Germline V gives CDR1 SGHDT, CDR2 YYEEEE. The CDR3 runs to 17 residues. Trimming took 4 bases from V and 4 from J, leaving 23 bases between them. The chain's CDR3 is CASSTAKGDQVFYGYTF. CDR3 DNA: TGTGCCAGCAGCACAGCGAAGGGTGATCAGGTGTTCTATGGCTACACCTTC. Filled out from reference TRBV5-6 and TRBJ1-2, the complete variable domain reads DAGVTQSPTHLIKTRGQQVTLRCSPKSGHDTVSWYQQALGQGPQFIFQYYEEEERQRGNFPDRFSGHQFPNYSSELNVNALLLGDSALYLCASSTAKGDQVFYGYTFGSGTRLTVV.

Only one count was recorded for this clone. The rearrangement joins TRBV25-1 to TRBJ2-6; TRBD1 matches 9 bases. The length of the CDR3 is 17 residues. CDR1 MGHDK and CDR2 SYGVNS come from the germline V gene. Trimming cost V 5 bases and J 1 base; bases outside gene matches: 6. The CDR3 coding sequence is TGTGCCAGCAGTCTGCCCGGGACAGGGTCTGGGGCCAACGTCCTGACTTTC. Protein: CASSLPGTGSGANVLTF.

This clone was seen a single time. The rearrangement links TRBV10-2 to TRBJ1-5; the match to TRBD1 covers 7 bases. V shed 9 bases, J shed 6 bases, and the junction held 8 bases outside the gene matches. This CDR3 spans 13 amino acids. From germline, CDR1 is WSHSY and CDR2 SAAADI. CDR3 sequence: CASEQGPGQPQHF. CDR3 DNA: TGCGCCAGTGAACAGGGGCCGGGTCAGCCCCAGCATTTT.

The chain links TRBV5-4 to TRBJ1-2, with 9 nucleotides matching TRBD1. The CDR3 is 18 amino acids. Germline V gives CDR1 SGHNT, CDR2 YYREEE (reference sequence). Germline trimming cut 5 bases from V and 0 bases from J; bases unmatched to any gene: 14. This CDR3 is CASRLSLGQGRSNYGYTF. The CDR3 nucleotides read TGTGCCAGCAGGCTATCTCTTGGACAGGGGAGGTCTAACTATGGCTACACCTTC. The whole variable domain, filled in from reference TRBV5-4 and TRBJ1-2, reads ETGVTQSPTHLIKTRGQQVTLRCSSQSGHNTVSWYQQALGQGPQFIFQYYREEENGRGNFPPRFSGLQFPNYSSELNVNALELDDSALYLCASRLSLGQGRSNYGYTFGSGTRLTVV.

This chain connects TRBV27 to TRBJ2-1; D might be TRBD1 (5 bases). CDR1 is MNHEY and CDR2 is SMNVEV in the germline V gene (reference sequence). The CDR3 length is 15 residues. The V and J ends lost 8 bases and 0 bases respectively, with 14 bases between them. CDR3 sequence reads: CASERRGSSYNEQFF. The CDR3 region has the DNA TGTGCCAGCGAACGTAGGGGAAGCTCCTACAATGAGCAGTTCTTC.

The genes are TRBV5-8 and TRBJ2-1; 7 nucleotides align to TRBD2. V trimming: 5 bases; J trimming: 4 bases; junction bases outside the gene matches: 12. Germline CDR1 is SGHTS and CDR2 is YDEGEE. The CDR3 is 16 amino acids. The CDR3 is CASRGTGGRIYNEQFF. The CDR3 coding sequence is TGTGCCAGCAGGGGAACGGGAGGACGAATTTACAATGAGCAGTTCTTC.

This chain uses TRBV4-3 with TRBJ2-7, with D hard to call. Looked up from germline, CDR1 is LGHNA and CDR2 is YSLEER. Trimming removed 0 bases from V and 2 bases from J, with 11 bases in between. The CDR3 runs to 15 residues. This chain's CDR3 is CASSQDLQSTYEQYF. As DNA, the CDR3 is TGCGCCAGCAGCCAAGATTTACAGTCCACCTACGAGCAGTACTTC.

The chain has TRBV27 and TRBJ1-5; D is ambiguous. V gave up 2 bases and J gave up 10 bases, with 12 bases separating them. The CDR3 contains 13 residues. Germline values: CDR1 MNHEY, CDR2 SMNVEV (reference sequence). The DNA for the CDR3 is TGTGCCAGCAGTTTAGACATAACATTACCCCAGCATTTT. Protein product: CASSLDITLPQHF.

This chain connects TRBV9 to TRBJ2-1, with D perhaps TRBD2 (6 bases). Germline-derived CDR1 and CDR2 are SGDLS and YYNGEE. The CDR3 has 13 residues. Trimming left V 5 bases short and J 7 bases short, with 13 bases between. The chain's CDR3 is CASSTGAWNEQFF. Here the CDR3 DNA reads TGTGCCAGCAGTACGGGAGCGTGGAATGAGCAGTTCTTC.

This chain links TRBV11-2 with TRBJ2-1, with D tentatively TRBD2 (6 bases). The germline V and J ends were trimmed by 5 bases and 1 base, with 12 bases remaining between them. CDR1 is SGHAT, CDR2 FQNNGV, per germline. This CDR3 is built from 15 residues. CDR3 sequence (DNA): TGTGCCAGCAGCATCCGACTAGATTCCTACAATGAGCAGTTCTTC. Its protein product is CASSIRLDSYNEQFF. The whole variable domain, remainder taken from reference TRBV11-2 and TRBJ2-1, is EAGVAQSPRYKIIEKRQSVAFWCNPISGHATLYWYQQILGQGPKLLIQFQNNGVVDDSQLPKDRFSAERLKGVDSTLKIQPAKLEDSAVYLCASSIRLDSYNEQFFGPGTRLTVL.

This rearrangement joins TRBV7-2 to TRBJ2-1; weak D call: TRBD2 (5 bases). Germline lookup yields CDR1 SGHTA and CDR2 FQGNSA. Trimming cost V 5 bases and J 3 bases, with 11 bases left between them. CDR3 length equals 14 residues. The CDR3 loop is CASSPDFLYNEQFF. Here the CDR3 DNA reads TGTGCCAGCAGCCCGGACTTCCTCTACAATGAGCAGTTCTTC.

Points on this clone: Additional DNA sequences in this sample encode the identical CDR3. The chain is built from TRBV5-1 and TRBJ2-2, with unresolved D. Germline loops: CDR1 SGHRS, CDR2 YFSETQ. Trimming took off 0 bases at V and 4 bases at J, with 7 bases between the two ends. The CDR3 loop spans 14 amino acids. In DNA form, the CDR3 reads TGCGCCAGCAGCTTGGATCGCGTCACCGGGGAGCTGTTTTTT. Its translation is CASSLDRVTGELFF. The full variable domain, with the rest looked up from reference TRBV5-1 and TRBJ2-2, is KAGVTQTPRYLIKTRGQQVTLSCSPISGHRSVSWYQQTPGQGLQFLFEYFSETQRNKGNFPGRFSGRQFSNSRSEMNVSTLELGDSALYLCASSLDRVTGELFFGEGSRLTVL.

The chain links TRBV29-1 to TRBJ1-1; 7 bases are a match to TRBD1. CDR3 size: 13 residues. The V gene's germline CDR1 is SQVTM and CDR2 ANQGSEA. The V gene end was trimmed by 3 bases and the J gene end by 4 bases; junction bases not matched to a gene: 5. CDR3 bases: TGCAGCGTTGAGACAGGGTTCTCCACTGAAGCTTTCTTT. This translates into CSVETGFSTEAFF.